These T cell receptor beta chains were read from a single sample in a study of human T cells and chemical hapten exposure. TCRdb recomputed calls from the RACE reads with MiXCR, one row per CDR3 protein. In the table there are 82,000 or so distinct CDR3 sequences, roughly 13% of which are singletons. This sample comprised whole blood, obtained in connection with sensitization to the hapten diphenylcyclopropenone (DPC). The receptor source for this set is a woman aged 45 to 65 with alopecia areata. Some clones in this sample may be carry-over from other donors' samples. Both conserved end residues are trimmed from each CDR3. A D gene is named only where the DNA matches it firmly.

D gene	V gene	J gene	CDR3 protein
-	TRBV10-3	TRBJ1-6	AISDTSEGSPLH
TRBD1	TRBV7-9	TRBJ1-1	ASSPLRGRERDTEAF
TRBD1	TRBV18	TRBJ2-7	ASSFQGAPSGSSYEQY
-	TRBV7-9	TRBJ2-7	ASSLSVSYEQY
TRBD2	TRBV7-7	TRBJ2-2	ASSTGLAGTGELF
-	TRBV12-3/TRBV12-4	TRBJ1-5	ASSLVLSDSNNQPQH
-	TRBV11-2	TRBJ2-1	ASSLGRGVYNEQF
-	TRBV9	TRBJ2-7	ASSVADGLGSSYEQY
-	TRBV29-1	TRBJ1-2	SVVKGYT
-	TRBV2	TRBJ2-7	ASILDFSSYEQY
-	TRBV27	TRBJ1-6	ASSQVAGARTYNSPLH
TRBD1	TRBV30	TRBJ1-5	AWSAIGTGGLQPQH
-	TRBV29-1	TRBJ2-5	SADQGETQY
TRBD1	TRBV24-1	TRBJ2-7	ATSSSGGYEQY
-	TRBV10-1	TRBJ2-1	ASSEGPRVAF
-	TRBV29-1	TRBJ2-5	SVVGGRPRETQY
-	TRBV6-1	TRBJ2-7	ASIQSRYEQY
-	TRBV7-8	TRBJ1-1	ASSLGRRRLDTEAF
-	TRBV20-1	TRBJ2-1	SANKPASPEQF
TRBD2	TRBV7-9	TRBJ2-1	ASSSRSSGAYNEQF
-	TRBV25-1	TRBJ1-5	ASSEWGGTGSNQPQH
-	TRBV5-6	TRBJ2-2	ASSKVGTGELF
-	TRBV11-2	TRBJ2-5	ASSYTDYQETQY
-	TRBV5-6	TRBJ1-1	ASSPWSDTEAF
-	TRBV5-1	TRBJ1-2	ASSLDGTNYGYT
-	TRBV2	TRBJ2-2	ASHLFAGGELF
-	TRBV5-1	TRBJ2-3	ASSLGGIRTDTQY
TRBD2	TRBV20-1	TRBJ2-3	SAIAGGRYTQY
-	TRBV7-9	TRBJ2-2	ASSRGQNTGELF
TRBD2	TRBV12-3/TRBV12-4	TRBJ2-5	ASRGTSGRQETQY
-	TRBV11-3	TRBJ2-1	ASSTGPAANEQF
TRBD1	TRBV6-2/TRBV6-3	TRBJ2-2	ASRQGANTGELF
TRBD1	TRBV7-6	TRBJ2-2	ASSLDRVHTGELF
TRBD1	TRBV15	TRBJ1-3	ATTRDRAYGNTIY
TRBD2	TRBV6-2/TRBV6-3	TRBJ2-1	ASRPGTSGSYNEQF
TRBD1	TRBV2	TRBJ1-2	ASKQGAYGYT
TRBD2	TRBV13	TRBJ2-2	ASSPPTRRSGGNTGELF
-	TRBV12-3/TRBV12-4	TRBJ2-1	ASSLLINEQF
-	TRBV7-6	TRBJ2-3	ASRGSSTDTQY
TRBD1	TRBV29-1	TRBJ1-1	SVPRQGSPNTEAF
TRBD1	TRBV7-3	TRBJ1-6	ASSSSGTGNSPLH
TRBD2	TRBV4-1	TRBJ2-7	ASSLLAGSSYEQY
TRBD2	TRBV19	TRBJ2-7	ASRTSGNTYEQY
TRBD1	TRBV18	TRBJ1-1	ATRGQLNTEAF